This TCR beta chain was recorded in a study of cytotoxic CD8 clonotypes in ibrutinib-treated CLL. Study-wide context: Response samples were drawn at a median of around 11 months of treatment, range 6 to 36. Study findings and constraints: Timing of sampling differed between sustained-remission and progressing patients.

Regarding this clone: What it binds is not known.

The CDR3 has 13 residues. V was pared by 3 bases and J by 5 bases, with 11 bases between. Germline V gene lookup returns CDR1 SGHTA and CDR2 FQGNSA. Sequencing was performed with immunoSEQ multiplex PCR; in TCRdb, only in-frame clones are kept and a portion is missing. Of roughly 24,000 clones in the sample, roughly 68% are singletons; the top ten hold under 35%. The clonotype was recovered from a human donor with chronic lymphocytic leukemia. The chain couples TRBV7-2 to TRBJ2-7, with D maybe TRBD2 (5 bases). This material consisted of PBMCs, taken after 24 months of ibrutinib treatment. CDR3 sequence reads: CASSFGVRNEQYF. CDR3 DNA sequence: TGTGCCAGCAGCTTCGGGGTGAGGAACGAGCAGTACTTC. The full variable domain, in which reference TRBV7-2 and TRBJ2-7 provide the parts outside the CDR3, is GAGVSQSPSNKVTEKGKDVELRCDPISGHTALYWYRQSLGQGLEFLIYFQGNSAPDKSGLPSDRFSAERTGGSVSTLTIQRTQQEDSAVYLCASSFGVRNEQYFGPGTRLTVT.